This TCR beta chain was retrieved from a study of cytomegalovirus exposure and HLA in healthy donors. Study-wide results and caveats: The availability of immune exposure information extended only to CMV serostatus. A later analysis reportedly found that, within productive TCRs, an Asian-associated ancestry cluster had fewer N-insertions than the mean observed across the roughly 700 donors.

This clone was counted a few times. Its antigen is still unknown. It was with 60 Vbeta and 13 Jbeta primers that the PCR ran. Some clones are missing from TCRdb's copy, which holds only in-frame ones; the method was immunoSEQ multiplex PCR. The table includes 160,000 or so clones, roughly 89% detected once. The origin of this receptor is a woman between 25 and 40 years old in good health and CMV-seronegative. Sample: PBMCs.

This chain's CDR3 is CASSYSGPAGEAFF. CDR3 DNA sequence: TGTGCCAGCAGTTACTCAGGACCTGCGGGTGAAGCTTTCTTT. The rearrangement links TRBV6-6 to TRBJ1-1; unclear D gene. This CDR3 is built from 14 residues. The germline V gene has CDR1 MNHNY and CDR2 SVGAGI (reference sequence). Trimming pared 0 bases from V and 7 bases from J, leaving 12 bases between.